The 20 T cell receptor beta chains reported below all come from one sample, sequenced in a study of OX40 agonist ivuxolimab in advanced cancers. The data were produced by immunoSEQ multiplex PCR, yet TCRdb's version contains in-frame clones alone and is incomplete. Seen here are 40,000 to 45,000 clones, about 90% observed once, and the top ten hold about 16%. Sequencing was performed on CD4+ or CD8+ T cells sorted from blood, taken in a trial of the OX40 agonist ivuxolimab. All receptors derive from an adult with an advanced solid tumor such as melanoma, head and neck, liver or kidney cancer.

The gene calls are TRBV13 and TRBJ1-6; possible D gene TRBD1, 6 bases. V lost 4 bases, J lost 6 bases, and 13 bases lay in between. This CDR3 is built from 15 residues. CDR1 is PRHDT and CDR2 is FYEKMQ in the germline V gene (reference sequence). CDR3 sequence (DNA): TGTGCCAGCAGCTACAACAGGGAATCTAATTCACCCCTCCACTTT. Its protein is CASSYNRESNSPLHF.

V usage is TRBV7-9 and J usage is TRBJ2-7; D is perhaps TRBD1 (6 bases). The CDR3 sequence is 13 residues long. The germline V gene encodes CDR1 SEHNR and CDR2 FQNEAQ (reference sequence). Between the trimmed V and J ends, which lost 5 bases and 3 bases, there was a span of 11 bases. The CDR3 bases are TGTGCCAGCAGCACAGGGATTGACTACGAGCAGTACTTC. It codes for CASSTGIDYEQYF.

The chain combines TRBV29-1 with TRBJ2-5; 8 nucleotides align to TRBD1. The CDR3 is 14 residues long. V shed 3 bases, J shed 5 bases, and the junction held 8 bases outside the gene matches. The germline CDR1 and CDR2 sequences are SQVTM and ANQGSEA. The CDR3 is CSVDDRGYGETQYF. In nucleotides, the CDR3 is TGCAGCGTTGATGACAGGGGTTATGGGGAGACCCAGTACTTC.

The CDR3 nucleotides read TGTGCCAGCAGTTTCCAGGGGGGGGACATTAGAAACAATGAGCAGTTCTTC. Its protein is CASSFQGGDIRNNEQFF. The rearrangement links TRBV28 to TRBJ2-1, with D possibly being TRBD1 or TRBD2 (7 bases each). The CDR3 covers 17 residues. With 3 bases removed from V and 5 bases from J, the gap between germline ends came to 20 bases. CDR1 MDHEN and CDR2 SYDVKM come from the germline V gene.

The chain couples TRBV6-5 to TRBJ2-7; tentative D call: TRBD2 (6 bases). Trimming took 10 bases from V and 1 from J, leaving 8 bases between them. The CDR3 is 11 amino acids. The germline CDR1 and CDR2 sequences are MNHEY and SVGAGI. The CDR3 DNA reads TGTGCCACCGGACTATCCTACGAGCAGTACTTC. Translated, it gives CATGLSYEQYF.

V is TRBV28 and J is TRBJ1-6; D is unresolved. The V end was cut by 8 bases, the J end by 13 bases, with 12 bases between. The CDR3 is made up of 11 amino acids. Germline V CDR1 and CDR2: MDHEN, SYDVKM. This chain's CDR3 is CASGLRPPLHF. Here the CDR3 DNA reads TGTGCCAGCGGGCTTCGGCCTCCCCTCCACTTT.

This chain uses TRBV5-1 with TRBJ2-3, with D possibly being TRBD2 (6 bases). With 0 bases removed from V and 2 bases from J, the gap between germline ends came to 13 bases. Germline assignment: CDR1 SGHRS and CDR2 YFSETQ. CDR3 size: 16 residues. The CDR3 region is CASSLGELAPTDTQYF. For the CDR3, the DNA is TGCGCCAGCAGCTTGGGGGAGCTAGCGCCCACAGATACGCAGTATTTT.

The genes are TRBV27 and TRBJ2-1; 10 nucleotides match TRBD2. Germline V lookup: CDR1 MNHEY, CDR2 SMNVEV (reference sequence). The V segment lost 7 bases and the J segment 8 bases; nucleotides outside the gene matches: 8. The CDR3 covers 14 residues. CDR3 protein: CASNSGLAFDEQFF. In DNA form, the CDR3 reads TGTGCCAGCAACTCGGGACTAGCGTTTGATGAGCAGTTCTTC.

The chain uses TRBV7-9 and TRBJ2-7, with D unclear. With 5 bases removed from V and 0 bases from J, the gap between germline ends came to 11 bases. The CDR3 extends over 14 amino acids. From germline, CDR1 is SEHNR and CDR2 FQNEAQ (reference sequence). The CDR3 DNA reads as TGTGCCAGCAGCCTTCGAGAGAGCTCCTACGAGCAGTACTTC. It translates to CASSLRESSYEQYF.

This CDR3 reads CASRRYNQPQHF. In DNA, the CDR3 is TGTGCCAGCAGACGATACAATCAGCCCCAGCATTTT. The chain couples TRBV28 to TRBJ1-5; D ambiguous. Germline loops: CDR1 MDHEN, CDR2 SYDVKM. V lost 6 bases to trimming and J lost 3 bases, with 6 bases between them. The CDR3 length is 12 residues.

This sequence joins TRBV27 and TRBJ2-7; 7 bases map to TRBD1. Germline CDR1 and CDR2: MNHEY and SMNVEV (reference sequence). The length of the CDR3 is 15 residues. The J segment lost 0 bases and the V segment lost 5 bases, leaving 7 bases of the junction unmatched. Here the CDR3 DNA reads TGTGCCAGCAGTGAGCGACAGGGCCACTCCTACGAGCAGTACTTC. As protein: CASSERQGHSYEQYF.

CDR3 amino acids: CASSPTGVDTGELFF. The CDR3 coding sequence is TGTGCCAGCTCACCCACAGGGGTCGACACCGGGGAGCTGTTTTTT. V and J are TRBV18 and TRBJ2-2; TRBD1 aligns across 7 bases. The CDR3 extends over 15 amino acids. Germline CDR1 is KGHSH and CDR2 is LQKENI. Germline trimming cut 3 bases from V and 3 bases from J; bases unmatched to any gene: 4.

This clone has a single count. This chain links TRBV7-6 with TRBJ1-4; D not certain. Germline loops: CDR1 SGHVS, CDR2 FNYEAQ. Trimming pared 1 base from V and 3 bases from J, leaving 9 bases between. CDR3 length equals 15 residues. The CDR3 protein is CASSLGEVANEKLFF. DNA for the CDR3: TGTGCCAGCAGCTTAGGGGAAGTAGCTAATGAAAAACTGTTTTTT. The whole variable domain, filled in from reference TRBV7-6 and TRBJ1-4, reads GAGVSQSPRYKVTKRGQDVALRCDPISGHVSLYWYRQALGQGPEFLTYFNYEAQQDKSGLPNDRFSAERPEGSISTLTIQRTEQRDSAMYRCASSLGEVANEKLFFGSGTQLSVL.

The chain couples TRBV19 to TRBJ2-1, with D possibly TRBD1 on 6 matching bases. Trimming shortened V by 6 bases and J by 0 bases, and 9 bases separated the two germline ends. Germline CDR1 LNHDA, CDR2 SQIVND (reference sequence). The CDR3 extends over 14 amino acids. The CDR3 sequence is CASSEGGSYNEQFF. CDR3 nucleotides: TGTGCCAGTAGCGAAGGGGGCTCCTACAATGAGCAGTTCTTC.

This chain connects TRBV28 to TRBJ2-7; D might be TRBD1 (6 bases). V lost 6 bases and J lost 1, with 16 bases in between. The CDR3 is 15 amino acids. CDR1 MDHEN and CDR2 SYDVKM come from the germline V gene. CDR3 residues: CASSLSTGFSYEQYF. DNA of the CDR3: TGTGCCAGCAGCCTATCCACAGGGTTTTCCTACGAGCAGTACTTC.

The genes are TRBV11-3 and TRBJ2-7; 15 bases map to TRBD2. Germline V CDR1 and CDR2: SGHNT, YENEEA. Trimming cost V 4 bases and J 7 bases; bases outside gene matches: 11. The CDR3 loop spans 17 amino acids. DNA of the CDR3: TGTGCCAGCAGCTCTGGACTAGCGGGAGGGCCAGAACGGGAGCAGTACTTC. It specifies CASSSGLAGGPEREQYF.

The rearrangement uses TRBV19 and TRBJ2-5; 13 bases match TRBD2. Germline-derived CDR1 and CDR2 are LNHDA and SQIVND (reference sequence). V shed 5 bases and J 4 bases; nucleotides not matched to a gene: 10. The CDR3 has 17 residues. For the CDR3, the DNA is TGTGCCAGTAGTTACGGGGCACTAGCGGGAGGGGTAGAGACCCAGTACTTC. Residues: CASSYGALAGGVETQYF.

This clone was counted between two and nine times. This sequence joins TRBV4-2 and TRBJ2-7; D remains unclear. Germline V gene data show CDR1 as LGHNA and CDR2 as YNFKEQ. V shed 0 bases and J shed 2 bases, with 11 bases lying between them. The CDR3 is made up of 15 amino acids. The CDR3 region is CASSQDPPPPYEQYF. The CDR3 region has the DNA TGTGCCAGCAGCCAAGATCCTCCCCCTCCCTACGAGCAGTACTTC.

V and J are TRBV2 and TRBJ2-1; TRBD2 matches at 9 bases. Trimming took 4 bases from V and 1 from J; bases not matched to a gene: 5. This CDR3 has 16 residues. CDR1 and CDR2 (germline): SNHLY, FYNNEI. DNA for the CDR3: TGTGCCAGCAGTGGTCCTAGCGGGATGTCCTACAATGAGCAGTTCTTC. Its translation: CASSGPSGMSYNEQFF.

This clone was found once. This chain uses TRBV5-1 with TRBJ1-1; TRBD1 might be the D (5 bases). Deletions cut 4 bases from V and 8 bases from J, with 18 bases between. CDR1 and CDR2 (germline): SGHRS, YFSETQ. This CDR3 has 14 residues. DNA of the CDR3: TGCGCCAGCAGCCCGAGGGCAGGGACGCAGGAAGCTTTCTTT. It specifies CASSPRAGTQEAFF.